This TCR beta chain stems from a study of T cell responses to AZD1222 COVID-19 vaccine. Clones were read by immunoSEQ multiplex PCR, and TCRdb kept only the in-frame ones, dropping some. The sample lists 120,000 or so clones; 85% to 90% were seen once. General observations from the study: Spike-specific TCR breadth and depth grew following two AZD1222 doses.

A note on this clone: The antigen is undetermined.

Germline V gene data show CDR1 as LGHDT and CDR2 as YNNKEL (reference sequence). The ends were cut back, 2 bases at V and 0 bases at J, with 5 bases in the middle. This CDR3 comprises 14 residues. Sample: peripheral blood, taken on day 0 of AZD1222 vaccination. The TCR was taken from an adult in good health. This chain uses TRBV3-1 (or the pseudogene TRBV3-2) with TRBJ1-5; D remains ambiguous. CDR3 nucleotides: TGTGCCAGCAGCCAAAGAGATAGCAATCAGCCCCAGCATTTT. The encoded protein is CASSQRDSNQPQHF.